This T cell receptor (beta chain) was identified during a study of blood T cells in healthy people across ages. Whole-study results and caveats: As age increased, TCR beta diversity per million T cells fell in a roughly linear fashion.

There are a few counts of this clonotype. Its antigen is undetermined. With a J-beta primer mix and a sample-barcoded 5' primer, a second PCR ran about 7 to 12 cycles. Each cDNA molecule was tagged by a template-switch adaptor that had 12 random nucleotides. TCRdb recomputed calls from the 5' RACE reads with MiXCR, one row per CDR3 protein. Among 1.5 million to 2 million distinct CDR3 sequences listed, almost 35% were seen once. Germline lookup yields CDR1 DFQATT and CDR2 SNEGSKA (reference sequence). V lost 3 bases and J lost 6, with 15 bases in between. The CDR3 covers 14 residues. The clonotype comes from a woman in her twenties or thirties in good health. The chain couples TRBV20-1 to TRBJ2-1; no reliable D call. The sequencing input was blood. CDR3 sequence reads: CSASRLDLRNEQFF. DNA for the CDR3: TGCAGTGCTAGCAGACTTGACTTACGCAATGAGCAGTTCTTC.